This is a list of T cell receptor beta chains from one sample in a study of shared clonotypes between healthy human individuals. Using immunoSEQ multiplex PCR, the repertoire was profiled, and TCRdb retains in-frame clones only, with some absent. The sample has about 2 million clones; roughly 94% are singletons. Sequenced input: naive CD4+ T cells sorted from blood. The receptor source for this set is a man aged 18 to 30 in good health. CDR3s include the opening cysteine and the closing phenylalanine or tryptophan. D genes are given only for firm matches. The size field is filled for only some rows; it gives once, few, many or a size class.

v_gene: TRBV18; d_gene: TRBD1; j_gene: TRBJ2-7; abundance: NA; CDR3nt: TGTGCCAGCTCCCAAGGACAGGGGAGTTTATACGAGCAGTACTTC; CDR3aa: CASSQGQGSLYEQYF
v_gene: TRBV28; d_gene: NA; j_gene: TRBJ2-7; abundance: NA; CDR3nt: TGTGCCAGCAGTTCATGGGGGGAGCCCCTACTAAACGAGCAGTACTTC; CDR3aa: CASSSWGEPLLNEQYF
v_gene: TRBV2; d_gene: NA; j_gene: TRBJ1-5; abundance: NA; CDR3nt: TGTGCCAGCAGTGCAGGACAACGGATAGTTGAGCCCCAGCATTTT; CDR3aa: CASSAGQRIVEPQHF
v_gene: TRBV28; d_gene: NA; j_gene: TRBJ1-2; abundance: once; CDR3nt: TGTGCCAGCAGCAATCCCGACAGGAATGGCTACACCTTC; CDR3aa: CASSNPDRNGYTF
v_gene: TRBV4-1; d_gene: TRBD2; j_gene: TRBJ2-3; abundance: NA; CDR3nt: TGCGCCAGCAGCCAGACTAGCGGGGGCACAGATACGCAGTATTTT; CDR3aa: CASSQTSGGTDTQYF
v_gene: TRBV10-3; d_gene: NA; j_gene: TRBJ2-2; abundance: NA; CDR3nt: TGTGCCATCAGTGACTGGACCACCGGGGAGCTGTTTTTT; CDR3aa: CAISDWTTGELFF
v_gene: TRBV7-2; d_gene: NA; j_gene: TRBJ2-3; abundance: NA; CDR3nt: TGTGCCAGCAGCCCGTTTACTAGCACAGATACGCAGTATTTT; CDR3aa: CASSPFTSTDTQYF
v_gene: TRBV6-1; d_gene: NA; j_gene: TRBJ2-3; abundance: NA; CDR3nt: TGTGCCAGCAGTGACTTCACAGATACGCAGTATTTT; CDR3aa: CASSDFTDTQYF
v_gene: TRBV2; d_gene: NA; j_gene: TRBJ1-4; abundance: NA; CDR3nt: TGTGCCAGCGGGATCACTGGGACTAATGAAAAACTGTTTTTT; CDR3aa: CASGITGTNEKLFF
v_gene: TRBV7-8; d_gene: TRBD1; j_gene: TRBJ1-5; abundance: NA; CDR3nt: TGTGCCAGCAGTACCCAGACAGGGGGTCAGCCCCAGCATTTT; CDR3aa: CASSTQTGGQPQHF
v_gene: TRBV18; d_gene: NA; j_gene: TRBJ2-6; abundance: NA; CDR3nt: TGTGCCAGCTCGCCTACTGGGGCCAACGTCCTGACTTTC; CDR3aa: CASSPTGANVLTF
v_gene: TRBV6-1; d_gene: NA; j_gene: TRBJ2-5; abundance: NA; CDR3nt: TGTGCCAGCAGTGGAGGGTGGGAGACCCAGTACTTC; CDR3aa: CASSGGWETQYF
v_gene: TRBV9; d_gene: NA; j_gene: TRBJ2-1; abundance: NA; CDR3nt: TGTGCCAGCAGCGTAGCGCTGGACTCCTACAATGAGCAGTTCTTC; CDR3aa: CASSVALDSYNEQFF
v_gene: TRBV5-4; d_gene: NA; j_gene: TRBJ1-1; abundance: once; CDR3nt: TGTGCCAGCAGCCCAGACAGGAGGAACACTGAAGCTTTCTTT; CDR3aa: CASSPDRRNTEAFF
v_gene: TRBV6-6; d_gene: TRBD2; j_gene: TRBJ2-7; abundance: NA; CDR3nt: TGTGCCAGCAGTCACCTAGCGGGACTTTCCTACGAGCAGTACTTC; CDR3aa: CASSHLAGLSYEQYF
v_gene: TRBV6-1; d_gene: NA; j_gene: TRBJ1-1; abundance: NA; CDR3nt: TGTGCCAGTCGCGCGGGGGCGAACACTGAAGCTTTCTTT; CDR3aa: CASRAGANTEAFF
v_gene: TRBV5-1; d_gene: TRBD1; j_gene: TRBJ2-7; abundance: NA; CDR3nt: TGCGCCAGCAGTCGGAACAGGGGGCCCGAGCAGTACTTC; CDR3aa: CASSRNRGPEQYF
v_gene: TRBV19; d_gene: NA; j_gene: TRBJ2-7; abundance: NA; CDR3nt: TGTGCCAGTAGTACTCAGGGCTCCTACGAGCAGTACTTC; CDR3aa: CASSTQGSYEQYF
v_gene: TRBV5-1; d_gene: NA; j_gene: TRBJ2-5; abundance: NA; CDR3nt: TGCGCCAGCAGCTTTACGAATTTCGAGACCCAGTACTTC; CDR3aa: CASSFTNFETQYF
v_gene: TRBV6-5; d_gene: TRBD1; j_gene: TRBJ1-5; abundance: NA; CDR3nt: TGTGCCAGCAGTTACGGTGCAGGGGGTCAGCCCCAGCATTTT; CDR3aa: CASSYGAGGQPQHF
v_gene: TRBV5-1; d_gene: TRBD1; j_gene: TRBJ1-5; abundance: NA; CDR3nt: TGCGCCACCGGAAAGGGACAGAGGAATCAGCCCCAGCATTTT; CDR3aa: CATGKGQRNQPQHF
v_gene: TRBV7-9; d_gene: NA; j_gene: TRBJ2-6; abundance: NA; CDR3nt: TGTGCCAGCAGCCCGGGACGGGGGATCTCTGGGGCCAACGTCCTGACTTTC; CDR3aa: CASSPGRGISGANVLTF
v_gene: TRBV19; d_gene: NA; j_gene: TRBJ2-1; abundance: NA; CDR3nt: TGTGCCAGTAGTATATTGGCGACCCGCTCCTATGAGCAGTTCTTC; CDR3aa: CASSILATRSYEQFF
v_gene: TRBV6-5; d_gene: NA; j_gene: TRBJ2-5; abundance: NA; CDR3nt: TGTGCCAGCAGCAGGGACTCTGGATTTGGGACCCAGTACTTC; CDR3aa: CASSRDSGFGTQYF